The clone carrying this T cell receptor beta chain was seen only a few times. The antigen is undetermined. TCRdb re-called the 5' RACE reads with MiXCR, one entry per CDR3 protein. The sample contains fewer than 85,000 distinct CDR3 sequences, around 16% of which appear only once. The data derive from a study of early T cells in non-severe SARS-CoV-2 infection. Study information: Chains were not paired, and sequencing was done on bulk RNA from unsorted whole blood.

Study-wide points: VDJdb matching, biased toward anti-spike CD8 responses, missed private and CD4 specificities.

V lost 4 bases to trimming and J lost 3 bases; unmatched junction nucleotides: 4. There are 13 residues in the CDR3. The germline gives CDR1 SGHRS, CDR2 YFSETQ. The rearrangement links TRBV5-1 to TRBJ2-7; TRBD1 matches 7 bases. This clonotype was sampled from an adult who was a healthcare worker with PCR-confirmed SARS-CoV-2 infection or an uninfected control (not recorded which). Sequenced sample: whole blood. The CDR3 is CASSHTGVYEQYF. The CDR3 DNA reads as TGCGCCAGCAGCCATACAGGGGTCTACGAGCAGTACTTC.